These 9 T cell receptor beta chains share one sample of origin, sequenced in a study of blood T cell repertoires in COVID-19. TCRdb's table, derived via immunoSEQ multiplex PCR, lists solely in-frame clones and lacks some. Altogether 29,000 or so clones are present, over 70% being singletons, with the ten largest covering about 49%. The sequencing sample was made of peripheral blood. These receptors were taken from a woman in her seventies with acute or convalescent COVID-19.

This rearrangement joins TRBV28 to TRBJ2-2, with D possibly matching TRBD2 (5 bases). Germline V gene lookup returns CDR1 MDHEN and CDR2 SYDVKM. The V end lost 6 bases, the J end lost 1 base, and 9 bases lay between the germline ends. The CDR3 runs 14 residues. Here the CDR3 DNA reads TGTGCCAGCAGGGACGGGGTGAACACCGGGGAGCTGTTTTTT. Amino acid sequence: CASRDGVNTGELFF.

The V call is TRBV18, the J call TRBJ2-5; 8 positions match TRBD2. Germline CDR1 is KGHSH and CDR2 is LQKENI. The J segment lost 1 base and the V segment lost 3 bases, leaving 13 bases of the junction unmatched. There are 18 residues in the CDR3. CDR3 amino acids: CASSPLRGGRGGQETQYF. CDR3 sequence (DNA): TGTGCCAGCTCACCCCTCCGAGGTGGACGGGGGGGCCAAGAGACCCAGTACTTC.

The chain uses TRBV9 and TRBJ1-6, with 7 bases identical to TRBD1. The germline CDR1 and CDR2 sequences are SGDLS and YYNGEE. The CDR3 runs to 14 residues. The V gene end was trimmed by 4 bases and the J gene end by 9 bases; junction bases not matched to a gene: 7. The CDR3 sequence is CASSTTGYGSPLHF. The CDR3 DNA reads as TGTGCCAGCAGCACGACAGGGTACGGTTCACCCCTCCACTTT. The full variable domain, rest sourced from reference TRBV9 and TRBJ1-6, is DSGVTQTPKHLITATGQRVTLRCSPRSGDLSVYWYQQSLDQGLQFLIQYYNGEERAKGNILERFSAQQFPDLHSELNLSSLELGDSALYFCASSTTGYGSPLHFGNGTRLTVT.

The gene calls are TRBV27 and TRBJ1-3, with 7 bases aligning to TRBD1. V trimming: 6 bases; J trimming: 0 bases; junction bases outside the gene matches: 5. The CDR3 sequence is 15 residues long. Germline loops: CDR1 MNHEY, CDR2 SMNVEV (reference sequence). The CDR3 is CASRSGTASGNTIYF. For the CDR3, the DNA is TGTGCCAGCAGATCAGGGACAGCCTCTGGAAACACCATATATTTT.

The chain uses TRBV3-1 (or the pseudogene TRBV3-2) and TRBJ2-7; D is unresolved. Germline assignment: CDR1 LGHDT and CDR2 YNNKEL (reference sequence). Trimming shortened V by 0 bases and J by 2 bases, and 11 bases separated the two germline ends. This CDR3 region has 15 residues. In DNA form, the CDR3 reads TGTGCCAGCAGCCAAGAAATCGGAGATCCCTACGAGCAGTACTTC. Encoded protein: CASSQEIGDPYEQYF.

The rearrangement joins TRBV6-5 to TRBJ2-1, with 9 bases aligning to TRBD1. The CDR3 runs 15 residues. With V trimmed by 0 bases and J by 7 bases, 4 bases remained unmatched. Looked up from germline, CDR1 is MNHEY and CDR2 is SVGAGI. CDR3 loop: CASSYSRDRGNEQFF. The CDR3 DNA sequence: TGTGCCAGCAGTTACTCGAGAGACAGGGGGAATGAGCAGTTCTTC.

The rearrangement uses TRBV28 and TRBJ1-2; a weak D match, TRBD1 (5 bases). The V end lost 3 bases, the J end lost 8 bases, and 19 bases lay between the germline ends. The CDR3 contains 15 residues. The V gene's germline CDR1 is MDHEN and CDR2 SYDVKM. The CDR3 DNA reads as TGTGCCAGCAGTTTGGGGCTTGTAGGGGCGCGGGGCTACACCTTC. It specifies CASSLGLVGARGYTF.

The table lists this clone with a few counts. J is TRBJ2-5 and V is TRBV7-2; D not resolved. Germline assignment: CDR1 SGHTA and CDR2 FQGNSA. Trimming removed 3 bases at V and 1 base at J, with 15 bases between. This CDR3 has 16 amino acids. CDR3 sequence: CASSFVGARTQETQYF. CDR3 DNA: TGTGCCAGCAGCTTCGTAGGAGCCAGAACCCAAGAGACCCAGTACTTC.

This clone was seen a single time. The gene calls are TRBV7-8 and TRBJ2-2; the D is unclear. Germline values: CDR1 SGHVS, CDR2 FQNEAQ. This CDR3 is built from 17 residues. Trimming removed 5 bases at V and 2 bases at J, with 18 bases between. The CDR3 bases are TGTGCCAGCAGCCCCACCACCACTACTGGAAACACCGGGGAGCTGTTTTTT. Translation: CASSPTTTTGNTGELFF.